A selection of T cell receptor beta chains follows, all from one sample in a study of blood T cell repertoires in COVID-19. Profiled with immunoSEQ multiplex PCR; TCRdb holds only in-frame clones, not every one. The sample lists 110,000 to 150,000 clones, approximately 84% seen once, with approximately 9.5% in the top ten. Sequenced: peripheral blood. The receptors derive from a woman of 80 years or more in a cohort sampled during active or convalescent COVID-19. CDR3s include the opening cysteine and the closing phenylalanine or tryptophan. D genes are given only for firm matches. For some rows the clone size is stated as once, few or many, or as a class when expanded; others skip it.

TRBJ2-5,.,TRBV5-4,.,CASSLAPTGLETQYF,TGTGCCAGCAGCTTGGCCCCGACAGGCTTAGAGACCCAGTACTTC
TRBJ2-7,.,TRBV2,TRBD2,CASTGGDYEQYF,TGTGCCAGCACCGGGGGGGACTACGAGCAGTACTTC
TRBJ1-5,.,TRBV19,.,CASSMGTYNYLPQHF,TGTGCCAGTAGTATGGGGACATACAATTATTTGCCCCAGCATTTT
TRBJ1-2,.,TRBV4-2,.,CASSQEAVPANYGYTF,TGTGCCAGCAGCCAAGAGGCGGTCCCAGCTAACTATGGCTACACCTTC
TRBJ1-5,.,TRBV3-1/TRBV3-2,.,CASSQAGYSNQPQHF,TGTGCCAGCAGCCAAGCGGGGTATAGCAATCAGCCCCAGCATTTT
TRBJ1-1,.,TRBV4-3,.,CASSLLRVGEAFF,TGCGCCAGCAGCCTCTTGAGGGTGGGTGAAGCTTTCTTT
TRBJ2-3,.,TRBV28,TRBD2,CASVSRGGYTDTQYF,TGTGCCAGCGTGTCGCGGGGGGGGTACACAGATACGCAGTATTTT
TRBJ1-4,few,TRBV19,TRBD1,CASNDDRGFEKLFF,TGTGCCAGTAACGACGACAGGGGTTTTGAAAAACTGTTTTTT
TRBJ2-1,.,TRBV3-1/TRBV3-2,TRBD2,CASRLAGARNEQFF,TGTGCCAGCAGGCTAGCGGGGGCGAGAAATGAGCAGTTCTTC
TRBJ2-3,.,TRBV5-1,.,CASSLEDYHTDTQYF,TGCGCCAGCAGCTTGGAGGACTACCACACAGATACGCAGTATTTT
TRBJ2-1,.,TRBV29-1,.,CSVEAPELARQKQFF,TGCAGCGTTGAAGCGCCCGAACTTGCCCGCCAAAAGCAGTTCTTC
TRBJ2-3,.,TRBV5-6,TRBD1,CASSGGTGARTDTQYF,TGTGCCAGCAGCGGGGGGACAGGGGCAAGAACAGATACGCAGTATTTT
TRBJ2-2,once,TRBV6-5,TRBD2,CASKWLAGVTGELFF,TGTGCCAGCAAGTGGCTAGCGGGGGTCACCGGGGAGCTGTTTTTT
TRBJ1-2,.,TRBV19,.,CASSRQDDYGYTF,TGTGCCAGTAGTCGACAGGATGACTATGGCTACACCTTC
TRBJ2-1,.,TRBV19,TRBD1,CASSQGAGEQFF,TGTGCCAGTTCACAGGGGGCAGGTGAGCAGTTCTTC
TRBJ2-1,.,TRBV29-1,TRBD2,CSVEDKTSGDDEQFF,TGCAGCGTTGAAGATAAGACTAGCGGGGACGATGAGCAGTTCTTC
TRBJ1-2,.,TRBV15,TRBD1,CATSGGQGYGYTF,TGTGCCACCAGCGGCGGACAGGGCTATGGCTACACCTTC
TRBJ1-6,few,TRBV27,.,CASRSFGGSYNSPLHF,TGTGCCAGCAGGAGTTTCGGGGGCTCCTATAATTCACCCCTCCACTTT
TRBJ1-4,.,TRBV28,.,CASSSRNINEKLFF,TGTGCCAGCAGTTCCCGTAACATTAATGAAAAACTGTTTTTT
TRBJ1-6,.,TRBV5-1,.,CASGEGSNSPLHF,TGCGCCAGCGGAGAGGGCTCTAATTCACCCCTCCACTTT
TRBJ1-1,.,TRBV28,TRBD1,CASSFRTGRSTEAFF,TGTGCCAGCAGTTTCCGGACAGGGAGGAGCACTGAAGCTTTCTTT
TRBJ1-1,.,TRBV7-2,.,CASSHGGNTEAFF,TGTGCCAGCAGCCACGGGGGGAACACTGAAGCTTTCTTT
TRBJ2-1,.,TRBV6-1,TRBD2,CASSDYGLAGPKGQFF,TGTGCCAGCAGTGATTATGGACTAGCGGGGCCGAAGGGGCAGTTCTTC
TRBJ1-5,.,TRBV6-5,.,CASQPGWNQPQHF,TGTGCCAGCCAACCCGGGTGGAATCAGCCCCAGCATTTT
TRBJ2-7,few,TRBV7-9,.,CASSLGGQLYEQYF,TGTGCCAGCAGCTTAGGAGGACAGCTTTACGAGCAGTACTTC
TRBJ1-4,.,TRBV5-4,TRBD1,CASSSRGRGEKLFF,TGTGCCAGCAGCTCCAGGGGGCGGGGTGAAAAACTGTTTTTT
TRBJ2-2,.,TRBV18,.,CASSPRVFEGTGELFF,TGTGCCAGCTCACCGCGCGTCTTCGAGGGTACCGGGGAGCTGTTTTTT